This entry lists 19 T cell receptor beta chains sequenced from one sample in a study of cytomegalovirus exposure and HLA in healthy donors. A multiplex PCR was run with 60 Vbeta primers and 13 Jbeta primers. Generated by immunoSEQ multiplex PCR, the TCRdb table keeps only in-frame clones and is missing some. The repertoire holds over 150,000 clones, about 90% seen once, with 0.2% to 0.3% in the top ten. Sequenced input: PBMCs. These receptors were collected from a girl younger than two in good health and CMV-seronegative.

This chain uses TRBV30 with TRBJ1-1; 7 nucleotides line up with TRBD1. The CDR3 runs 13 residues. Germline trimming cut 5 bases from V and 4 bases from J; bases unmatched to any gene: 7. Germline V gene lookup returns CDR1 GTSNPN and CDR2 SVGIG (reference sequence). The DNA of the CDR3 is TGTGCCTGGGTCGACAGGGATAGCACTGAAGCTTTCTTT. Translation: CAWVDRDSTEAFF.

The chain combines TRBV5-1 with TRBJ1-1, with 11 bases fitting TRBD1. Trimming cost V 2 bases and J 7 bases; bases outside gene matches: 7. Germline V gene lookup returns CDR1 SGHRS and CDR2 YFSETQ. The CDR3 covers 15 residues. CDR3 region: CASSLLDRGQGEAFF. CDR3 bases: TGCGCCAGCAGCTTATTGGACAGGGGGCAAGGTGAAGCTTTCTTT.

This clone came up once. The chain is built from TRBV7-3 and TRBJ2-1; TRBD2 agrees at 13 bases. The CDR3 covers 15 residues. Germline loops: CDR1 SGHTA, CDR2 FQGTGA. J was trimmed by 8 bases and V by 4 bases; bases with no gene match: 5. The CDR3 is CASSSGLAGVDEQFF. CDR3 bases: TGTGCCAGCAGCTCTGGACTAGCGGGAGTCGATGAGCAGTTCTTC.

The rearrangement links TRBV25-1 to TRBJ2-5, with 11 bases identical to TRBD1. Germline CDR1 reads MGHDK; CDR2 reads SYGVNS. The V and J ends lost 8 bases and 0 bases, in that order; junction bases with no gene match: 8. The CDR3 extends over 16 amino acids. The CDR3 bases are TGTGCCAGCGGACAGGGGGCGACCGCGTACCAAGAGACCCAGTACTTC. Encoded protein: CASGQGATAYQETQYF.

The chain links TRBV5-1 to TRBJ1-2, with no clear D. This CDR3 comprises 12 residues. CDR1 and CDR2 (germline): SGHRS, YFSETQ. V shed 1 base and J shed 6 bases, with 7 bases lying between them. The DNA of the CDR3 is TGCGCCAGCAGCTTGTCTATGGATGGCTACACCTTC. Its translation: CASSLSMDGYTF.

The rearrangement links TRBV27 to TRBJ1-1; 7 bases line up with TRBD1. The germline V gene encodes CDR1 MNHEY and CDR2 SMNVEV (reference sequence). The V segment lost 6 bases and the J segment 3 bases; nucleotides outside the gene matches: 13. There are 16 residues in the CDR3. The CDR3 coding sequence is TGTGCCAGCAGGCCCAGGGGGGCAATGGTAGACACTGAAGCTTTCTTT. Translation gives CASRPRGAMVDTEAFF.

The chain links TRBV4-1 to TRBJ2-5, with D tentatively TRBD2 (6 bases). Trimming cost V 1 base and J 4 bases, with 13 bases left between them. The germline V gene encodes CDR1 MGHRA and CDR2 YSYEKL. The length of the CDR3 is 15 residues. CDR3 sequence (DNA): TGCGCCAGCAGCCAAGGTGGGCTTAGCGGAGAGACCCAGTACTTC. This gives the protein CASSQGGLSGETQYF.

This clone was recorded only once. The chain combines TRBV27 with TRBJ2-1; 10 positions agree with TRBD1. V gave up 5 bases and J gave up 2 bases; unmatched junction bases: 3. CDR3 size: 15 residues. Germline assignment: CDR1 MNHEY and CDR2 SMNVEV (reference sequence). CDR3 bases: TGTGCCAGCAGTGAGACAGGGGGCGCCTACAATGAGCAGTTCTTC. Protein: CASSETGGAYNEQFF.

The rearrangement joins TRBV7-6 to TRBJ1-5; D might be TRBD1 (5 bases). Germline V gene sequence: CDR1 SGHVS, CDR2 FNYEAQ. CDR3 length equals 14 residues. V lost 5 bases to trimming and J lost 2 bases, with 10 bases between them. The CDR3 here is CASSLREGNQPQHF. For the CDR3, the DNA is TGTGCCAGCAGCCTCAGGGAGGGCAATCAGCCCCAGCATTTT. The complete variable domain, with remaining parts taken from reference TRBV7-6 and TRBJ1-5, reads GAGVSQSPRYKVTKRGQDVALRCDPISGHVSLYWYRQALGQGPEFLTYFNYEAQQDKSGLPNDRFSAERPEGSISTLTIQRTEQRDSAMYRCASSLREGNQPQHFGDGTRLSIL.

CDR3 in amino acids: CASSFRQGRTGELFF. CDR3 DNA: TGTGCCAGCAGCTTTCGGCAGGGCAGAACCGGGGAGCTGTTTTTT. The J gene is TRBJ2-2, the V gene TRBV13, with a weak D call TRBD1 (5 bases). The CDR3 is 15 amino acids. Looked up from germline, CDR1 is PRHDT and CDR2 is FYEKMQ (reference sequence). V lost 3 bases to trimming and J lost 5 bases, with 13 bases between them.

This rearrangement joins TRBV12-5 to TRBJ1-1; 8 nucleotides line up with TRBD1. V was clipped by 6 bases and J by 6 bases; unmatched bases: 12. From germline, CDR1 is LGHNT and CDR2 FRNRAP. CDR3 length: 15 amino acids. Written as DNA, the CDR3 is TGTGCTAGTGGCCCCAGGACAGGGATGAGCCCTGAAGCTTTCTTT. As protein: CASGPRTGMSPEAFF.

Written as DNA, the CDR3 is TGTGCCAGCACTACGGGACTCTCTGGAAACACCATATATTTT. Protein: CASTTGLSGNTIYF. The gene calls are TRBV2 and TRBJ1-3; tentative D call: TRBD1 (5 bases). V shed 7 bases and J shed 0 bases, with 10 bases lying between them. The germline CDR1 and CDR2 sequences are SNHLY and FYNNEI. This CDR3 has 14 residues. The full variable domain, with the rest looked up from reference TRBV2 and TRBJ1-3, is EPEVTQTPSHQVTQMGQEVILRCVPISNHLYFYWYRQILGQKVEFLVSFYNNEISEKSEIFDDQFSVERPDGSNFTLKIRSTKLEDSAMYFCASTTGLSGNTIYFGEGSWLTVV.

This clone was picked up one time. J is TRBJ2-2 and V is TRBV5-4; 14 nucleotides agree with TRBD2. Germline values: CDR1 SGHNT, CDR2 YYREEE (reference sequence). J lost 7 bases, V lost 4 bases, and 6 bases had no gene match. The CDR3 totals 16 residues. The CDR3 bases are TGTGCCAGCAGCGAGGGACTAGCGGGGGCGGTCGGGGAGCTGTTTTTT. This sequence encodes CASSEGLAGAVGELFF. Supplemented by reference TRBV5-4 and TRBJ2-2, the full variable domain reads ETGVTQSPTHLIKTRGQQVTLRCSSQSGHNTVSWYQQALGQGPQFIFQYYREEENGRGNFPPRFSGLQFPNYSSELNVNALELDDSALYLCASSEGLAGAVGELFFGEGSRLTVL.

The chain joins TRBV7-9 to TRBJ2-4; tentatively, D is TRBD2 (5 bases). This CDR3 contains 13 residues. Trimming removed 7 bases at V and 0 bases at J, with 7 bases between. Germline V CDR1 and CDR2: SEHNR, FQNEAQ (reference sequence). This CDR3 is CASTRGAKNIQYF. DNA of the CDR3: TGTGCCAGCACCCGGGGAGCCAAAAACATTCAGTACTTC.

This clone was recorded once. The chain combines TRBV11-3 with TRBJ2-7; D is undetermined. Germline values: CDR1 SGHNT, CDR2 YENEEA. There are 13 residues in the CDR3. V lost 4 bases, J lost 2 bases, and 9 bases lay in between. The CDR3 DNA follows: TGTGCCAGCAGCTCCGCGGAGACCTACGAGCAGTACTTC. It is translated as CASSSAETYEQYF.

The chain recombines TRBV19 with TRBJ1-1; D call uncertain. CDR1 is LNHDA and CDR2 is SQIVND in the germline V gene (reference sequence). Trimming cost V 8 bases and J 6 bases, with 10 bases left between them. The CDR3 length is 11 residues. The CDR3, as DNA: TGTGCCAGTCAAGCATACGCTGAAGCTTTCTTT. Translating it yields CASQAYAEAFF.

This chain uses TRBV6-6 with TRBJ1-1; possible D gene TRBD1, 5 bases. V was clipped by 0 bases and J by 3 bases, with 14 bases between them. The CDR3 runs to 16 residues. The germline CDR1 and CDR2 sequences are MNHNY and SVGAGI (reference sequence). The CDR3 bases are TGTGCCAGCAGTTACTCGAGCGGGGGTGGTTACACTGAAGCTTTCTTT. This gives the protein CASSYSSGGGYTEAFF.

The chain employs TRBV9 and TRBJ1-6, with 7 bases lining up with TRBD1. Trimming removed 1 base from V and 4 bases from J; junction bases left unmatched: 8. The CDR3 is 17 amino acids. The germline V gene has CDR1 SGDLS and CDR2 YYNGEE. Here the CDR3 DNA reads TGTGCCAGCAGCGTACGAGGGGACAGCTCTTATAATTCACCCCTCCACTTT. This sequence encodes CASSVRGDSSYNSPLHF.

The chain combines TRBV4-3 with TRBJ1-1; no clear D. Between the trimmed V and J ends, which lost 1 base and 1 base, there was a span of 10 bases. This CDR3 is built from 15 residues. Germline assignment: CDR1 LGHNA and CDR2 YSLEER. The chain's CDR3 is CASSQVSTGNTEAFF. As DNA, the CDR3 is TGCGCCAGCAGCCAAGTATCTACGGGGAACACTGAAGCTTTCTTT.